The T cell receptor (beta chain) described here comes from a study of neurological immune-mediated disorders. This clonotype was counted many times. Its antigen is not known. Each CDR3 protein is one row after TCRdb ran MiXCR on the 5' RACE reads. The sample includes some 78,000 distinct CDR3 sequences, roughly 4.7% of them seen just once. Study-wide points: None of the CDR3 amino acid sequences in expanded clones turned up in more than one subject, which points to private repertoires in all groups.

Sequenced input: PBMCs. The clonotype originates from a woman aged 25 to 39 with multiple sclerosis.

The CDR3: CASNTAGGRYGYTF. The DNA for the CDR3 is TGTGCCAGCAATACAGCCGGGGGAAGATATGGCTACACCTTC. V usage is TRBV28 and J usage is TRBJ1-2; tentative D call: TRBD1 (5 bases). The germline CDR1 and CDR2 sequences are MDHEN and SYDVKM. CDR3 size: 14 residues. The V end was cut by 7 bases, the J end by 5 bases, with 17 bases between.